The clone carrying this T cell receptor beta chain has more than one count but fewer than ten. The target antigen is unknown. None of the donors, who were healthy HIV-negative adults, had recently had acute infections or vaccinations. The data belong to a study of shared clonotypes between healthy human individuals. Findings and limits, study-wide: The sampled material consisted only of blood, and tissue repertoires are likely to differ.

Germline V gene data show CDR1 as SGHAT and CDR2 as FQNNGV. The CDR3 spans 17 residues. J was trimmed by 5 bases and V by 3 bases; bases with no gene match: 11. Sequencing was performed on unsorted PBMC DNA using ten immunoSEQ deep assay plates. TCRdb's copy holds only in-frame clones and misses some; the assay was immunoSEQ multiplex PCR. The sample carries approximately 500,000 clones, approximately 84% recorded once. Input material: PBMCs. This TCR was sampled from a woman in her 40s in good health. Some clones in this sample may be carry-over from other donors' samples. V is TRBV11-2 and J is TRBJ2-5; 11 bases line up with TRBD2. The CDR3 DNA reads as TGTGCCAGCAGCTTGTTAGCGGGAGGGCCAGGGGATGAGACCCAGTACTTC. This gives the protein CASSLLAGGPGDETQYF.